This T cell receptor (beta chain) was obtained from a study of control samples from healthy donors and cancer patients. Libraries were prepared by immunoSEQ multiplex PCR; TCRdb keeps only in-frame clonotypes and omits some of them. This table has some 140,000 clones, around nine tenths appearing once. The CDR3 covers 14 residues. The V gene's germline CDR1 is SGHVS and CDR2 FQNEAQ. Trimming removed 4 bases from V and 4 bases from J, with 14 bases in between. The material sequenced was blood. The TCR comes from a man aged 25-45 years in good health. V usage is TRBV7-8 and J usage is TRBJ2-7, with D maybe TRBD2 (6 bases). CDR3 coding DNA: TGTGCCAGCAGCTACCCGGGACTTCAATACGAGCAGTACTTC. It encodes CASSYPGLQYEQYF.